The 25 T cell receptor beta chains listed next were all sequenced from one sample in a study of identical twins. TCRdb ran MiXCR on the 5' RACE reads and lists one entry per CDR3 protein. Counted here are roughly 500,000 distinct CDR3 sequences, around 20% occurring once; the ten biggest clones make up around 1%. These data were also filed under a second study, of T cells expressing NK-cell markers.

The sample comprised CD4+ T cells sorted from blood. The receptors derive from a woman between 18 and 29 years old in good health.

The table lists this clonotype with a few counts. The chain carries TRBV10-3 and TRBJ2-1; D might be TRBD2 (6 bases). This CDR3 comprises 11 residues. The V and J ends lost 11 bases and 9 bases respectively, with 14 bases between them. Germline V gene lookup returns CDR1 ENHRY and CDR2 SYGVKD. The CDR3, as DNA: TGTGCCCTTCGGGGGACGGGTGAGCAGTTCTTC. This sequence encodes CALRGTGEQFF.

CDR3 loop: CASRGQGGTNYGYTF. CDR3 DNA: TGTGCCAGCAGGGGACAGGGGGGAACTAACTATGGCTACACCTTC. This rearrangement joins TRBV5-4 to TRBJ1-2; 11 nucleotides line up with TRBD1. With V trimmed by 5 bases and J by 0 bases, 3 bases remained unmatched. Germline assignment: CDR1 SGHNT and CDR2 YYREEE (reference sequence). The CDR3 loop spans 15 amino acids.

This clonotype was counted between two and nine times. CDR3 protein: CSVGRPGTGGRIDTQYF. The DNA for the CDR3 is TGCAGCGTTGGAAGGCCCGGAACGGGAGGGCGGATAGATACGCAGTATTTT. The rearrangement links TRBV29-1 to TRBJ2-3; 8 bases fit TRBD2. This CDR3 has 17 amino acids. Germline V gene data show CDR1 as SQVTM and CDR2 as ANQGSEA. Losses at the gene ends were 4 bases for V and 5 bases for J; bases not matched to a gene: 17.

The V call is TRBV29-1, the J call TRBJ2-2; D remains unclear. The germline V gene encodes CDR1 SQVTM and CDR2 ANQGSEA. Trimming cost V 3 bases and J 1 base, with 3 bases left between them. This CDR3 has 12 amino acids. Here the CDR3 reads CSVELNTGELFF. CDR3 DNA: TGCAGCGTTGAGCTGAACACCGGGGAGCTGTTTTTT.

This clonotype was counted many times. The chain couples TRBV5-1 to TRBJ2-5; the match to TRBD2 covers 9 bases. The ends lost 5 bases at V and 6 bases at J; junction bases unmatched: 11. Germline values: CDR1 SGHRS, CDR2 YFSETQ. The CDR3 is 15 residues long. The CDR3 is CASSWTGTSTQTQYF. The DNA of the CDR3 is TGCGCCAGCAGTTGGACCGGGACTAGCACCCAGACCCAGTACTTC.

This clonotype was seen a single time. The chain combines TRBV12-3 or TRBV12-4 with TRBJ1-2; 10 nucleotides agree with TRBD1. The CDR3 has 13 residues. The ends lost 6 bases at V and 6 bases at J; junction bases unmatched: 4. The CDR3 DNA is TGTGCCAGCAGATTGACAGGGGGCGATGGCTACACCTTC. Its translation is CASRLTGGDGYTF.

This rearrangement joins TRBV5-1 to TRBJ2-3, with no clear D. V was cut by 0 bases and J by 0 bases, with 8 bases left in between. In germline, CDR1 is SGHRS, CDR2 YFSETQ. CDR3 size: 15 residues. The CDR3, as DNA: TGCGCCAGCAGCTTGGACGGGTTGAGCACAGATACGCAGTATTTT. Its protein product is CASSLDGLSTDTQYF.

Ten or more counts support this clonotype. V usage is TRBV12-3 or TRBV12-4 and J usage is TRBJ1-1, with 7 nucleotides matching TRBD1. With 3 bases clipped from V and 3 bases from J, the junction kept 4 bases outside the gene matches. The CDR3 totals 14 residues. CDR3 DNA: TGTGCCAGCAGTTTGACAGGGTCGGACACTGAAGCTTTCTTT. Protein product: CASSLTGSDTEAFF.

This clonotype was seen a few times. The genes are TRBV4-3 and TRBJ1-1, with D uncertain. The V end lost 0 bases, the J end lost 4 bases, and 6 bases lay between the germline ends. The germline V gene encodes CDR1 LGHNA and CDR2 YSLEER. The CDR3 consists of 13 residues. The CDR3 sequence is CASSQEGSTEAFF. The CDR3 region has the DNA TGCGCCAGCAGCCAAGAAGGCTCCACTGAAGCTTTCTTT.

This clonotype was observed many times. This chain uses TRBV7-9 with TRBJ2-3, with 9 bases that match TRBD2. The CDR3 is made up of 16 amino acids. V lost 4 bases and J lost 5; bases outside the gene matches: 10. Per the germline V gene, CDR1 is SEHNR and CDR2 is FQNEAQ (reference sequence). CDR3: CASSSPPSGVGDTQYF. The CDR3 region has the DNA TGTGCCAGCAGCTCCCCCCCTAGCGGGGTGGGAGATACGCAGTATTTT.

The CDR3 loop is CASHREMNTEAFF. The CDR3 DNA sequence: TGTGCCAGCCACAGGGAGATGAACACTGAAGCTTTCTTT. V usage is TRBV6-1 and J usage is TRBJ1-1, with a weak D call TRBD1 (6 bases). The CDR3 extends over 13 amino acids. Trimming removed 8 bases from V and 0 bases from J, with 10 bases in between. Germline values: CDR1 MNHNS, CDR2 SASEGT.

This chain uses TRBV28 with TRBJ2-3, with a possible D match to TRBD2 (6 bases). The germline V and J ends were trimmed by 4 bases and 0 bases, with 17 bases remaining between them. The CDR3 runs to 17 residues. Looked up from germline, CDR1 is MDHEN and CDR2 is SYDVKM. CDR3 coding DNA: TGTGCCAGCAGTTCCCTGGGGGGAGGCCCCAGCACAGATACGCAGTATTTT. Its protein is CASSSLGGGPSTDTQYF.

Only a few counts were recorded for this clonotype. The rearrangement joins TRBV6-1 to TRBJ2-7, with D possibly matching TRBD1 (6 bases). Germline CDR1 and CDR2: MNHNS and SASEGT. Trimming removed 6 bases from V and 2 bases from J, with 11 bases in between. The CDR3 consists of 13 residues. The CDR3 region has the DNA TGTGCCAGCAGAATCCGGGACACCTACGAGCAGTACTTC. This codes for CASRIRDTYEQYF.

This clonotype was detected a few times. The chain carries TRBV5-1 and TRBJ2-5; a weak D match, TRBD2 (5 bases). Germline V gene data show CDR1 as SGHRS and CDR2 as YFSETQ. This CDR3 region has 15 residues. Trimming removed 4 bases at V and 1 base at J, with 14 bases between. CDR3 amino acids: CASSKARRGQETQYF. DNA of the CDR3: TGCGCCAGCAGCAAGGCTCGTCGGGGCCAAGAGACCCAGTACTTC. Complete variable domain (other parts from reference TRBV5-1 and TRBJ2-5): KAGVTQTPRYLIKTRGQQVTLSCSPISGHRSVSWYQQTPGQGLQFLFEYFSETQRNKGNFPGRFSGRQFSNSRSEMNVSTLELGDSALYLCASSKARRGQETQYFGPGTRLLVL.

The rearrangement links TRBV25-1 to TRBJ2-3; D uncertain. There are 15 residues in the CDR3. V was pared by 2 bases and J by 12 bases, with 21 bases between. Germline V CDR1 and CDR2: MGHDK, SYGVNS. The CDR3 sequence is CASSEPRTKGPLQYF. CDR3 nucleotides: TGTGCCAGCAGTGAACCTCGAACCAAAGGACCGCTCCAGTATTTT.

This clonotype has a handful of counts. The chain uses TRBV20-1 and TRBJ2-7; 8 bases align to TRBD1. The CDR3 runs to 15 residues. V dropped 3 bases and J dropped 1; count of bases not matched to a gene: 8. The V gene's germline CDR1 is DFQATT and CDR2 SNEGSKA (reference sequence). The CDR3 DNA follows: TGCAGTGCTAGGGCCCAGGGGGCTATGTCCTACGAGCAGTACTTC. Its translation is CSARAQGAMSYEQYF.

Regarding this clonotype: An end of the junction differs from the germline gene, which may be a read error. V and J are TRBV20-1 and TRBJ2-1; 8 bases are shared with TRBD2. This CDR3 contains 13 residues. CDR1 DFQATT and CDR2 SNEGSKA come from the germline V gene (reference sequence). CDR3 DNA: TGCAGTGTTAGACTAGCGCTGAACAATGAGCAGTTCTTC. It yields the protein CSVRLALNNEQFF.

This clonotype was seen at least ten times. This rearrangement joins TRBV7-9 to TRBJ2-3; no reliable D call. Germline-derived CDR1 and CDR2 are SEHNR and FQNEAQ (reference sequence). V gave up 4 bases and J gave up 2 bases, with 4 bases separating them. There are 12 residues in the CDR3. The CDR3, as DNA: TGTGCCAGCAGCTCCGCCACAGATACGCAGTATTTT. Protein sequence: CASSSATDTQYF.

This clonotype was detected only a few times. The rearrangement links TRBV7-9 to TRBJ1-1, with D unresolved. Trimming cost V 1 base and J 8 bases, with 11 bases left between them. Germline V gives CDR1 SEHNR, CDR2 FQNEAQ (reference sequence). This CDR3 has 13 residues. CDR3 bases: TGTGCCAGCAGCTTAGGTAACGGGCCGGAAGCTTTCTTT. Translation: CASSLGNGPEAFF.

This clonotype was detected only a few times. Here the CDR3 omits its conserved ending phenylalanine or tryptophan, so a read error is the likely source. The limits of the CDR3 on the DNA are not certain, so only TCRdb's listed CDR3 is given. This CDR3 reads CASSQTSGILL. The rearrangement joins TRBV12-3 or TRBV12-4 to TRBJ2-1; the table's D call, TRBD2, was not checked against the DNA. The CDR3 is 11 residues long, ends included.

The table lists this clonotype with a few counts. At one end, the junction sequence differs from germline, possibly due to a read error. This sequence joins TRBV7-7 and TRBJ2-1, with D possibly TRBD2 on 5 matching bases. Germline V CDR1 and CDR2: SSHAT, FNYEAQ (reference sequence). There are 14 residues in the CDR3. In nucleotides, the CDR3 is TGTGCTAGCAGCTTAGCGTTCGGATCCAATGAGCAGTTCTTC. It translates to CASSLAFGSNEQFF.

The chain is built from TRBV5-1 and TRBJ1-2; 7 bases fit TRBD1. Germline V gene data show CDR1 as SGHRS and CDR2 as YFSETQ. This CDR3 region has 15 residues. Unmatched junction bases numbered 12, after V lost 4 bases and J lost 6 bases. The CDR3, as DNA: TGCGCCAGCAGCGTCATGACAGGGAGGAACCATGGCTACACCTTC. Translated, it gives CASSVMTGRNHGYTF.

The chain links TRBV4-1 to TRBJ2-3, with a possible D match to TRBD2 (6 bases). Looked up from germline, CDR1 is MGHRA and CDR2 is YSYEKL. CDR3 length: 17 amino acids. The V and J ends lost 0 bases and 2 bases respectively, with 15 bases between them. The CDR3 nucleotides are TGCGCCAGCAGCCAAGACGACCGGGACTTCTACACAGATACGCAGTATTTT. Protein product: CASSQDDRDFYTDTQYF.

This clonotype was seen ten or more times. The CDR3 DNA follows: TGCAGCGTTGGGTATTCATGGTTGACTAGCGAGCAGTTCTTC. The encoded protein is CSVGYSWLTSEQFF. The V call is TRBV29-1, the J call TRBJ2-1, with 7 positions matching TRBD2. Per the germline V gene, CDR1 is SQVTM and CDR2 is ANQGSEA. The V gene end was trimmed by 4 bases and the J gene end by 10 bases; junction bases not matched to a gene: 13. The CDR3 contains 14 residues.

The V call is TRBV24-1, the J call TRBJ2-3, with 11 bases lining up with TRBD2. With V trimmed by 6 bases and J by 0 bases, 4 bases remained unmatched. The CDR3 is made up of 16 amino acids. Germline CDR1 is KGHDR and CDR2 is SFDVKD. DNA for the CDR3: TGTGCCACCAGTAGTACTAGCGGGAGTAGCACAGATACGCAGTATTTT. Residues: CATSSTSGSSTDTQYF.